One and the same sample provided the 31 T cell receptor beta chains below, sequenced in a study of blood T cell repertoires in COVID-19 (dated by TCRdb to the early 2020s). Library generation was performed with the immunoSEQ multiplex PCR assay. TCRdb limited this immuneACCESS table to in-frame rearrangements with V and J called. A share of clones is missing; checked studies link under half to unresolved V genes, and the rest is unexplained. In all, the sample holds 100,000 to 150,000 clones, and roughly 86% of those were seen once. The ten largest account for approximately 10% of the sample. What was sequenced was peripheral blood. The receptors here all came from a woman between 70 and 85 years old with COVID-19, enrolled during active disease.

The J gene is TRBJ1-5, the V gene TRBV9; D not resolved. The CDR3 runs 14 residues. The V end lost 5 bases, the J end lost 2 bases, and 11 bases lay between the germline ends. Germline CDR1 is SGDLS and CDR2 is YYNGEE. The CDR3, as DNA: TGTGCCAGCAGAGAGGATGAGGGCAATCAGCCCCAGCATTTT. This gives the protein CASREDEGNQPQHF.

The chain couples TRBV7-2 to TRBJ2-7; tentative D call: TRBD1 (7 bases). V lost 5 bases and J lost 4, with 15 bases in between. This CDR3 spans 14 amino acids. Germline lookup yields CDR1 SGHTA and CDR2 FQGNSA. CDR3 DNA: TGTGCCAGCAGCCTCGGGGGCAGGGGGTACGAGCAGTACTTC. Residues: CASSLGGRGYEQYF.

The chain uses TRBV6-5 and TRBJ1-2, with D perhaps TRBD1 (6 bases). The CDR3 has 14 amino acids. V lost 5 bases and J lost 0, with 10 bases in between. Per germline, CDR1 MNHEY and CDR2 SVGAGI. This chain's CDR3 is CASSRQATNYGYTF. The CDR3 DNA reads as TGTGCCAGCAGTCGACAGGCTACTAACTATGGCTACACCTTC.

Regarding this clone: The same CDR3 is also encoded by other DNA sequences in this sample. The V call is TRBV11-2, the J call TRBJ2-3; 8 bases fit TRBD1. The CDR3 is made up of 14 amino acids. Trimming at V came to 3 bases and at J to 4 bases, leaving 3 bases not matched to a gene. The germline CDR1 and CDR2 sequences are SGHAT and FQNNGV. The CDR3 DNA follows: TGTGCCAGCAGCTTTGGACAGGGCGCAGATACGCAGTATTTT. The encoded protein is CASSFGQGADTQYF.

This chain joins TRBV7-8 and TRBJ1-1; D is unresolved. The V end lost 1 base, the J end lost 2 bases, and 2 bases lay between the germline ends. Germline-derived CDR1 and CDR2 are SGHVS and FQNEAQ. The CDR3 length is 12 residues. As DNA, the CDR3 is TGTGCCAGCAGCTTAGTAAACACTGAAGCTTTCTTT. Encoded protein: CASSLVNTEAFF. Together with reference TRBV7-8 and TRBJ1-1, the CDR3 gives the full variable domain: GAGVSQSPRYKVAKRGQDVALRCDPISGHVSLFWYQQALGQGPEFLTYFQNEAQLDKSGLPSDRFFAERPEGSVSTLKIQRTQQEDSAVYLCASSLVNTEAFFGQGTRLTVV.

This clone was recorded a few times. The same CDR3 arises from other DNA sequences in this sample as well. The gene calls are TRBV2 and TRBJ1-2; 8 nucleotides match TRBD1. This CDR3 has 14 amino acids. V shed 5 bases, J shed 8 bases, and the junction held 10 bases outside the gene matches. Per germline, CDR1 SNHLY and CDR2 FYNNEI. The CDR3 protein is CASSTETGVGGYTF. CDR3 sequence (DNA): TGTGCCAGCAGTACCGAGACAGGGGTGGGAGGCTACACCTTC.

J is TRBJ2-2 and V is TRBV5-6; 9 bases match TRBD2. The CDR3 extends over 16 amino acids. Germline lookup yields CDR1 SGHDT and CDR2 YYEEEE. With V trimmed by 1 base and J by 5 bases, 6 bases remained unmatched. CDR3 loop: CASSLIRLAGTGELFF. DNA of the CDR3: TGTGCCAGCAGCTTGATCAGGCTAGCGGGAACCGGGGAGCTGTTTTTT.

The V gene is TRBV6-1, the J gene TRBJ1-3; D possibly corresponds to TRBD1 (6 bases). V lost 2 bases and J lost 9, with 17 bases in between. The CDR3 is made up of 15 amino acids. Germline assignment: CDR1 MNHNS and CDR2 SASEGT. This CDR3 is CASSEPISGVGTIYF. The CDR3 DNA reads as TGTGCCAGCAGTGAACCGATTTCAGGGGTGGGCACCATATATTTT.

The rearrangement links TRBV6-5 to TRBJ2-5, with a possible D match to TRBD2 (5 bases). Germline V gives CDR1 MNHEY, CDR2 SVGAGI. V lost 3 bases to trimming and J lost 7 bases, with 18 bases between them. The CDR3 contains 15 residues. CDR3 nucleotides: TGTGCCAGCAGTTATCGCCGAAACGGACTGGGGACCCAGTACTTC. Its translation: CASSYRRNGLGTQYF.

The CDR3 DNA sequence: TGTGCCAGCAGCGCCCTAGCGGGGGTTATCTACAATGAGCAGTTCTTC. Protein sequence: CASSALAGVIYNEQFF. The chain has TRBV9 and TRBJ2-1, with 10 bases matching TRBD2. CDR3 length: 16 amino acids. CDR1 is SGDLS, CDR2 YYNGEE, per germline. The V and J ends lost 3 bases and 3 bases, in that order; junction bases with no gene match: 6.

The chain has TRBV28 and TRBJ1-2; D call uncertain. The CDR3 spans 14 residues. The V end lost 10 bases, the J end lost 6 bases, and 21 bases lay between the germline ends. The germline CDR1 and CDR2 sequences are MDHEN and SYDVKM. The CDR3 region has the DNA TGTGCCACGCCTCAGGCGGGGAAGCTTAATGGCTACACCTTC. This codes for CATPQAGKLNGYTF.

J is TRBJ1-4 and V is TRBV30; possible D gene TRBD1, 6 bases. Germline loops: CDR1 GTSNPN, CDR2 SVGIG (reference sequence). The CDR3 consists of 15 residues. The V gene lost 0 bases and the J gene lost 7 bases, with 15 bases spanning the gap. In DNA form, the CDR3 reads TGTGCCTGGAGTGTATCCGGACAGATCGGTGAAAAACTGTTTTTT. Its protein product is CAWSVSGQIGEKLFF.

This clone was detected only once. The rearrangement links TRBV5-1 to TRBJ1-5; D is perhaps TRBD1 (5 bases). Germline lookup yields CDR1 SGHRS and CDR2 YFSETQ. Trimming took off 0 bases at V and 2 bases at J, with 15 bases between the two ends. CDR3 size: 17 residues. CDR3 sequence (DNA): TGCGCCAGCAGCTTGGGTCCTGACGGGGGTGGCAATCAGCCCCAGCATTTT. Translation: CASSLGPDGGGNQPQHF.

This chain links TRBV9 with TRBJ2-7; perhaps TRBD1 as D (5 bases). Germline values: CDR1 SGDLS, CDR2 YYNGEE. The length of the CDR3 is 14 residues. Trimming shortened V by 3 bases and J by 3 bases, and 13 bases separated the two germline ends. For the CDR3, the DNA is TGTGCCAGCAGCGCAGGGCCCCGGAACTACGAGCAGTACTTC. This gives the protein CASSAGPRNYEQYF.

The rearrangement joins TRBV30 to TRBJ1-2, with D possibly TRBD1 on 5 matching bases. Germline CDR1 reads GTSNPN; CDR2 reads SVGIG (reference sequence). Deletions cut 4 bases from V and 4 bases from J, with 10 bases between. This CDR3 has 12 amino acids. The CDR3 DNA sequence: TGTGCCTGGACGACAGTGAGCTATGGCTACACCTTC. Its translation: CAWTTVSYGYTF.

V is TRBV28 and J is TRBJ1-1; D possibly corresponds to TRBD1 (6 bases). The CDR3 loop spans 14 amino acids. Trimming shortened V by 6 bases and J by 10 bases, and 21 bases separated the two germline ends. In germline, CDR1 is MDHEN, CDR2 SYDVKM. CDR3 bases: TGTGCCAGCAGCCAAAGGGGGGGGCGCGGAGTAGCTTTCTTT. Protein sequence: CASSQRGGRGVAFF.

The rearrangement joins TRBV6-6 to TRBJ2-2, with 8 bases identical to TRBD1. V lost 6 bases and J lost 5; bases outside the gene matches: 8. The length of the CDR3 is 15 residues. Per the germline V gene, CDR1 is MNHNY and CDR2 is SVGAGI (reference sequence). The CDR3 DNA reads as TGTGCCAGCAGCGACGACAGGGGTGCGACCGGGGAGCTGTTTTTT. Translated: CASSDDRGATGELFF.

V and J are TRBV18 and TRBJ2-5, with 8 positions matching TRBD1. The junction had 8 bases not matched to a gene; V was cut back by 0 bases and J by 5 bases. Germline V gene sequence: CDR1 KGHSH, CDR2 LQKENI. This CDR3 region has 16 residues. CDR3 residues: CASSPPGQGARETQYF. DNA of the CDR3: TGTGCCAGCTCACCACCGGGGCAGGGGGCTCGGGAGACCCAGTACTTC.

This rearrangement joins TRBV5-6 to TRBJ1-2; D might be TRBD1 (5 bases). CDR1 SGHDT and CDR2 YYEEEE come from the germline V gene. Trimming removed 1 base at V and 5 bases at J, with 12 bases between. This CDR3 is 14 amino acids long. CDR3: CASSLSGQSYGYTF. The CDR3 bases are TGTGCCAGCAGCTTGTCAGGACAATCTTATGGCTACACCTTC.

The chain links TRBV11-2 to TRBJ2-1; D uncertain. Germline CDR1 reads SGHAT; CDR2 reads FQNNGV. The CDR3 has 11 amino acids. The V and J ends lost 6 bases and 9 bases respectively, with 9 bases between them. The DNA for the CDR3 is TGTGCCAGCAGTTCCACTATTGAGCAGTTCTTC. Amino acids: CASSSTIEQFF.

This clone has more than one count but fewer than ten. The gene calls are TRBV28 and TRBJ2-1, with D unresolved. The V gene lost 4 bases and the J gene lost 2 bases, with 6 bases spanning the gap. The CDR3 has 13 amino acids. Germline V lookup: CDR1 MDHEN, CDR2 SYDVKM. The DNA of the CDR3 is TGTGCCAGCAGTTGGGCACCCTACAATGAGCAGTTCTTC. It translates to CASSWAPYNEQFF.

The chain carries TRBV14 and TRBJ2-5; no clear D. V lost 3 bases to trimming and J lost 5 bases, with 10 bases between them. Germline V gives CDR1 SGHDN, CDR2 FVKESK. The CDR3 length is 13 residues. The CDR3 region has the DNA TGTGCCAGCAGCCACTTAGATTCTGAGACCCAGTACTTC. Translated, it gives CASSHLDSETQYF.

The chain carries TRBV27 and TRBJ1-2; 7 nucleotides match TRBD1. This CDR3 has 15 residues. After removal of 2 bases from V and 8 bases from J, the junction contained 11 bases not matched to a gene. In germline, CDR1 is MNHEY, CDR2 SMNVEV (reference sequence). CDR3 protein: CASSLTYRGSGGYTF. CDR3 nucleotide sequence: TGTGCCAGCAGTTTAACCTACAGGGGCTCGGGGGGCTACACCTTC.

The V call is TRBV10-3, the J call TRBJ2-7, with TRBD1 matching 7 bases. The ends lost 5 bases at V and 4 bases at J; junction bases unmatched: 11. This CDR3 has 15 amino acids. In germline, CDR1 is ENHRY, CDR2 SYGVKD. The CDR3 region has the DNA TGTGCCATCAGTTCCCAGAGGAAACAGGGGTACGAGCAGTACTTC. Amino acid sequence: CAISSQRKQGYEQYF.

The V call is TRBV7-9, the J call TRBJ1-2; 7 nucleotides agree with TRBD1. This CDR3 has 15 residues. Germline V lookup: CDR1 SEHNR, CDR2 FQNEAQ (reference sequence). V lost 7 bases and J lost 2; bases outside the gene matches: 10. The CDR3 sequence is CASTKWDSPNYGYTF. As DNA, the CDR3 is TGTGCCAGCACCAAATGGGACAGTCCCAACTATGGCTACACCTTC.

The V call is TRBV19, the J call TRBJ1-1; TRBD1 might be the D (6 bases). CDR3 length: 15 amino acids. Germline V lookup: CDR1 LNHDA, CDR2 SQIVND (reference sequence). Trimming removed 5 bases from V and 4 bases from J, with 17 bases in between. The CDR3 nucleotides read TGTGCCAGTAGTGCCCACAGGGATAGGGGCACTGAAGCTTTCTTT. Residues: CASSAHRDRGTEAFF.

This chain joins TRBV2 and TRBJ2-7; weak D call: TRBD1 (6 bases). Germline V CDR1 and CDR2: SNHLY, FYNNEI. This CDR3 is built from 13 residues. V lost 0 bases and J lost 5, with 8 bases in between. The CDR3 region has the DNA TGTGCCAGCAGTGAAGCGAGGGGGAACGAGCAGTACTTC. Translating it yields CASSEARGNEQYF. Variable domain in full (rest from reference TRBV2 and TRBJ2-7): EPEVTQTPSHQVTQMGQEVILRCVPISNHLYFYWYRQILGQKVEFLVSFYNNEISEKSEIFDDQFSVERPDGSNFTLKIRSTKLEDSAMYFCASSEARGNEQYFGPGTRLTVT.

This chain links TRBV5-1 with TRBJ2-2; 8 positions match TRBD1. The V segment lost 7 bases and the J segment 4 bases; nucleotides outside the gene matches: 6. The CDR3 loop spans 14 amino acids. CDR1 and CDR2 from the germline V gene are SGHRS and YFSETQ. In DNA, the CDR3 is TGCGCCAGCGGAACGGACAGGGTCACCGGGGAGCTGTTTTTT. Residues: CASGTDRVTGELFF.

The V call is TRBV18, the J call TRBJ1-2, with D unclear. CDR1 is KGHSH, CDR2 LQKENI, per germline. Trimming stripped 3 bases from V and 1 base from J, with 6 bases between. This CDR3 is built from 13 residues. The CDR3 DNA sequence: TGTGCCAGCTCACCCGGGAATAACTATGGCTACACCTTC. It yields the protein CASSPGNNYGYTF.

V is TRBV18 and J is TRBJ2-1; D not resolved. Per the germline V gene, CDR1 is KGHSH and CDR2 is LQKENI. V lost 0 bases, J lost 6 bases, and 12 bases lay in between. The CDR3 has 15 residues. The CDR3 DNA reads as TGTGCCAGCTCACCACCGGGCTTTAACCCCAATGAGCAGTTCTTC. The encoded protein is CASSPPGFNPNEQFF.

This chain links TRBV11-2 with TRBJ2-3; D unclear. The CDR3 length is 14 residues. V was clipped by 1 base and J by 3 bases, with 8 bases between them. Germline values: CDR1 SGHAT, CDR2 FQNNGV. The CDR3 nucleotides are TGTGCCAGCAGCTTAGGTGGGCCTACAGATACGCAGTATTTT. Protein product: CASSLGGPTDTQYF.